One sample yielded the 10 T cell receptor beta chains listed below, sequenced in a study of cytomegalovirus exposure and HLA in healthy donors. The PCR was carried out with 60 Vbeta primers and 13 Jbeta primers. Assay used: immunoSEQ multiplex PCR; TCRdb lists only in-frame clones, some missing. The repertoire holds under 55,000 clones, with 73% as singletons. Sequences were obtained from PBMCs. These receptors were collected from a man younger than 35 in good health and CMV-seronegative.

The chain uses TRBV7-9 and TRBJ2-7, with D unresolved. From germline, CDR1 is SEHNR and CDR2 FQNEAQ (reference sequence). The germline V and J ends were trimmed by 1 base and 3 bases, with 10 bases remaining between them. The CDR3 extends over 14 amino acids. The CDR3 region has the DNA TGTGCCAGCAGCTTAGACGGGTCGGGCTACGAGCAGTACTTC. This sequence encodes CASSLDGSGYEQYF.

This clone was recorded a few times. This rearrangement joins TRBV5-1 to TRBJ2-7; a weak D match, TRBD1 (6 bases). The germline V gene has CDR1 SGHRS and CDR2 YFSETQ. Trimming left V 3 bases short and J 3 bases short, with 10 bases between. There are 13 residues in the CDR3. The CDR3 nucleotides read TGCGCCAGCAGCTCGACAGGTGACTACGAGCAGTACTTC. Protein: CASSSTGDYEQYF.

The CDR3 is CAWGGLPPGEQYF. The CDR3 nucleotides read TGTGCGTGGGGGGGACTGCCTCCTGGCGAGCAGTACTTC. The chain employs TRBV30 and TRBJ2-7; TRBD2 matches 7 bases. Germline V gene sequence: CDR1 GTSNPN, CDR2 SVGIG (reference sequence). The CDR3 runs to 13 residues. Looking up the rest from reference TRBV30 and TRBJ2-7 gives the full variable domain: SQTIHQWPATLVQPVGSPLSLECTVEGTSNPNLYWYRQAAGRGLQLLFYSVGIGQISSEVPQNLSASRPQDRQFILSSKKLLLSDSGFYLCAWGGLPPGEQYFGPGTRLTVT.

The V call is TRBV7-2, the J call TRBJ1-1; a possible D gene is TRBD1 (5 bases). The CDR3 spans 11 residues. The germline V and J ends were trimmed by 5 bases and 8 bases, with 9 bases remaining between them. Germline V gene data show CDR1 as SGHTA and CDR2 as FQGNSA. The CDR3 nucleotides read TGTGCCAGCAGCCCAACAGGAGAAGCTTTCTTT. This codes for CASSPTGEAFF.

This clone came up once. This chain uses TRBV7-2 with TRBJ2-1; D is possibly TRBD2 (6 bases). Germline V gene lookup returns CDR1 SGHTA and CDR2 FQGNSA. There are 12 residues in the CDR3. The V end lost 5 bases, the J end lost 15 bases, and 17 bases lay between the germline ends. CDR3 sequence: CASSGLTSKWFF. In DNA, the CDR3 is TGTGCCAGCAGCGGATTGACTAGTAAGTGGTTCTTC.

The rearrangement joins TRBV30 to TRBJ1-1; the D gene is possibly TRBD1 (6 bases). This CDR3 region has 16 residues. Germline CDR1 is GTSNPN and CDR2 is SVGIG (reference sequence). V dropped 4 bases and J dropped 1 base, with 19 bases sitting between them. The CDR3 spells CAWIRRDMSPNTEAFF. The CDR3, as DNA: TGTGCCTGGATAAGAAGGGACATGTCCCCGAACACTGAAGCTTTCTTT. Full variable domain (missing parts from reference TRBV30 and TRBJ1-1): SQTIHQWPATLVQPVGSPLSLECTVEGTSNPNLYWYRQAAGRGLQLLFYSVGIGQISSEVPQNLSASRPQDRQFILSSKKLLLSDSGFYLCAWIRRDMSPNTEAFFGQGTRLTVV.

The chain combines TRBV15 with TRBJ2-3; no clear D. This CDR3 contains 14 residues. Germline V gene sequence: CDR1 LNHNV, CDR2 YYDKDF (reference sequence). V lost 0 bases and J 3 bases, leaving 7 bases between the germline ends. CDR3 in DNA: TGTGCCACCAGCAGAGATGACATTACAGATACGCAGTATTTT. Amino acids: CATSRDDITDTQYF.

The rearrangement uses TRBV10-3 and TRBJ1-2; D gene ambiguous. Germline V gene data show CDR1 as ENHRY and CDR2 as SYGVKD. The V end was cut by 2 bases, the J end by 1 base, with 8 bases between. The CDR3 is 14 amino acids. CDR3 in amino acids: CAISEETGNYGYTF. As DNA, the CDR3 is TGTGCCATCAGTGAGGAGACGGGTAACTATGGCTACACCTTC.

The rearrangement links TRBV4-2 to TRBJ2-5; D unclear. The CDR3 extends over 15 amino acids. Trimming took 1 base from V and 1 from J, leaving 10 bases between them. Germline lookup yields CDR1 LGHNA and CDR2 YNFKEQ. DNA of the CDR3: TGTGCCAGCAGCCAAGTTATTGGCGGCCAAGAGACCCAGTACTTC. Translated, it gives CASSQVIGGQETQYF.

This chain joins TRBV28 and TRBJ1-2; 10 nucleotides line up with TRBD1. V dropped 8 bases and J dropped 3; count of bases not matched to a gene: 15. CDR3 length: 17 amino acids. Germline CDR1 MDHEN, CDR2 SYDVKM. CDR3 in DNA: TGTGCCAGCGTTCTCCGGGACAGGGGAAGACGGGACTATGGCTACACCTTC. Protein sequence: CASVLRDRGRRDYGYTF.